These 28 T cell receptor beta chains came from one sample sequenced in a study of tumor-infiltrating lymphocytes in primary liver carcinoma. TCR beta cDNA was reverse-transcribed from 400 to 500 ng of total RNA. The reaction used a constant-region primer and ProtoScript II reverse transcriptase. Three nested multiplex PCR rounds, a slightly modified ARM-PCR method, built the TCR beta libraries. In the first two PCR rounds, TRBV1-TRBV30 forward primers were paired with a C-beta reverse primer, and each round lasted approximately 10 cycles. TCRdb fed the multiplex PCR reads into MiXCR, producing one record per CDR3 protein. The table records more than 30,000 distinct CDR3 sequences, 75% of them present only once. Co-extraction yielded RNA and DNA from around 20-30 mg of unsorted bulk tissue. Sequenced input: tumor-adjacent normal liver tissue. These receptor sequences come from a middle-aged man with primary liver carcinoma and hepatitis B virus infection.

This clonotype was counted at least ten times. V is TRBV7-9 and J is TRBJ2-7, with 9 bases lining up with TRBD1. With V trimmed by 5 bases and J by 8 bases, 13 bases remained unmatched. The germline gives CDR1 SEHNR, CDR2 FQNEAQ (reference sequence). The CDR3 is 15 amino acids. The CDR3 bases are TGTGCCAGCAGCCAAACCGGGACAGGGAAGCGTCAGCAGTACTTC. The encoded protein is CASSQTGTGKRQQYF.

The chain has TRBV11-2 and TRBJ1-5; tentative D call: TRBD1 (6 bases). This CDR3 contains 17 residues. Per the germline V gene, CDR1 is SGHAT and CDR2 is FQNNGV. The CDR3 DNA sequence: TGTACCATCAGCTTAGTAGAGGTAACAGGGAGCAATCAGCCCCAGCATTTT. Its translation is CTISLVEVTGSNQPQHF.

With regard to this clonotype: Given a much more abundant clone one base away, this may be a read error. V gene TRBV28 combines with J gene TRBJ2-1; D uncertain. CDR3 length: 14 amino acids. Germline CDR1 is MDHEN and CDR2 is SYDVKM. Trimming took off 3 bases at V and 2 bases at J, with 8 bases between the two ends. CDR3 protein: CASSFIWTYNEQFF. The CDR3 DNA sequence: TGTGCCAGCAGTTTTATATGGACCTACAATGAGCAGTTCTTC. Full variable domain (missing parts from reference TRBV28 and TRBJ2-1): DVKVTQSSRYLVKRTGEKVFLECVQDMDHENMFWYRQDPGLGLRLIYFSYDVKMKEKGDIPEGYSVSREKKERFSLILESASTNQTSMYLCASSFIWTYNEQFFGPGTRLTVL.

A word on this clonotype: Since the CDR3 does not end with the conserved phenylalanine or tryptophan, this likely comes from a read error. V usage is TRBV6-1 and J usage is TRBJ2-3; D is undetermined. There are 12 residues in the CDR3. Germline values: CDR1 MNHNS, CDR2 SASEGT. Trimming left V 6 bases short and J 0 bases short, with 4 bases between. The CDR3 sequence is CASRPSTDTQYI. The CDR3, as DNA: TGTGCCAGCAGGCCCAGCACAGATACGCAGTATATC.

Of note for this clonotype: An end of the junction differs from the germline gene, which may be a read error. CDR3 bases: TGTACCAGCAGTGCAGGGACTACACTCCATAGTAATCAGCCCCAGCATTTT. It is translated as CTSSAGTTLHSNQPQHF. The chain recombines TRBV6-2 or TRBV6-3 with TRBJ1-5; D possibly corresponds to TRBD1 (5 bases). The CDR3 is 17 amino acids. Germline CDR1 reads MNHEY; CDR2 reads SVGEGT.

Details on this clonotype: The junction does not match germline at one end; this may be a read error. This sequence joins TRBV11-2 and TRBJ2-5, with a possible D match to TRBD2 (5 bases). The length of the CDR3 is 16 residues. Germline V lookup: CDR1 SGHAT, CDR2 FQNNGV. The chain's CDR3 is CAISLESGMSMESLYF. DNA of the CDR3: TGTGCCATCAGCTTAGAGTCCGGGATGTCGATGGAGTCCCTGTACTTC. The full variable domain, rest sourced from reference TRBV11-2 and TRBJ2-5, is EAGVAQSPRYKIIEKRQSVAFWCNPISGHATLYWYQQILGQGPKLLIQFQNNGVVDDSQLPKDRFSAERLKGVDSTLKIQPAKLEDSAVYLCAISLESGMSMESLYFGPGTRLLVL.

With respect to this clonotype: The conserved final phenylalanine or tryptophan is absent from the CDR3, which likely points to a read error. This chain connects TRBV6-5 to TRBJ2-5, with 7 bases identical to TRBD1. Per germline, CDR1 MNHEY and CDR2 SVGAGI. V was clipped by 6 bases and J by 10 bases; unmatched bases: 14. The CDR3 sequence is 14 residues long. CDR3 sequence: CASSQQGWEVSQYS. DNA of the CDR3: TGTGCCAGCAGCCAACAGGGGTGGGAAGTGAGCCAGTACTCC.

A remark on this clonotype: A much larger clone differs by one base, so this may be a read error. The V and J genes are TRBV5-1 and TRBJ2-7; D is possibly TRBD2 (6 bases). The CDR3 consists of 14 residues. Germline V lookup: CDR1 SGHRS, CDR2 YFSETQ. The V end lost 9 bases, the J end lost 6 bases, and 22 bases lay between the germline ends. CDR3 protein: CANGTGIPGGEQYF. In DNA form, the CDR3 reads TGCGCCAACGGCACAGGAATTCCCGGGGGCGAGCAGTACTTC.

V usage is TRBV4-2 and J usage is TRBJ2-6; 11 positions agree with TRBD1. This CDR3 has 18 residues. From germline, CDR1 is LGHNA and CDR2 YNFKEQ. Trimming removed 4 bases from V and 5 bases from J; junction bases left unmatched: 10. For the CDR3, the DNA is TGTGCCAGCAGCCCCTTGGACAGGGGGCTAATCAGGGCCAACGTCCTGACTTTC. Translation: CASSPLDRGLIRANVLTF.

Note on this clonotype: Compared with germline, one end of the junction differs, possibly owing to a read error. This chain uses TRBV10-1 with TRBJ2-5, with D possibly TRBD1 on 6 matching bases. The germline V gene has CDR1 WNHNN and CDR2 SYGVQD (reference sequence). CDR3 length equals 13 residues. CDR3 DNA sequence: TGCGCCAGCAGTACAGGGACGCAAGAGACCCTGTACTTC. It encodes CASSTGTQETLYF.

As concerns this clonotype: At one end the junction does not follow the germline gene, possibly because of a read error. The chain employs TRBV28 and TRBJ2-1; D possibly corresponds to TRBD2 (7 bases). This CDR3 has 14 amino acids. From germline, CDR1 is MDHEN and CDR2 SYDVKM. CDR3 in amino acids: CASSSPREGDEQSF. The CDR3 nucleotides read TGTGCCAGCAGTTCCCCCAGGGAGGGGGATGAACAGTCCTTC.

This clonotype was detected only a few times. Sequence at one end of the junction differs from germline and may be a read error. The V gene is TRBV5-4, the J gene TRBJ2-3; TRBD2 matches at 9 bases. CDR1 is SGHNT, CDR2 YYREEE, per germline (reference sequence). The CDR3 runs 16 residues. The DNA of the CDR3 is TGTGCTAGCAGCTTGCTCGCGGGAGGGCCCATAGATACACAGTATTTT. Its protein is CASSLLAGGPIDTQYF.

About this clonotype: Likely a read error: the CDR3 ends without its conserved phenylalanine or tryptophan. The DNA is omitted, as the CDR3 cannot be located on it reliably, and the CDR3 follows TCRdb's listing. The chain is built from TRBV29-1 and TRBJ1-2. Germline V gene data show CDR1 as SQVTM and CDR2 as ANQGSEA. Counting both end residues, the CDR3 totals 11 amino acids. The CDR3: CSDDSGYGRTY.

The V gene is TRBV4-2, the J gene TRBJ2-1, with 10 bases aligning to TRBD1. The CDR3 is made up of 16 amino acids. Germline-derived CDR1 and CDR2 are LGHNA and YNFKEQ. In DNA, the CDR3 is TGTTCGAGCAGCGGCTGGACAGGGGGGGCCTACAATGAGCAGTTCTTC. Its translation is CSSSGWTGGAYNEQFF.

Of note for this clonotype: One junction end does not reproduce the germline sequence, and a read error may be involved. The chain uses TRBV14 and TRBJ2-2; TRBD1 agrees at 10 bases. CDR1 is SGHDN, CDR2 FVKESK, per germline. The CDR3 contains 16 residues. CDR3 nucleotides: TGTGCCAGCAGCCAGGGGACAGGGGACCCCACCCGGGAGCTCTTTTTT. Translating gives CASSQGTGDPTRELFF.

As regards this clonotype: The CDR3 carries no conserved terminal phenylalanine or tryptophan, so it likely arises from a read error. The CDR3 protein is CASSTLTGKETQYS. In DNA form, the CDR3 reads TGTGCCAGCAGCACCCTGACTGGAAAGGAGACCCAGTACTCC. J is TRBJ2-5 and V is TRBV28; D unclear. The germline CDR1 and CDR2 sequences are MDHEN and SYDVKM. Trimming removed 6 bases at V and 5 bases at J, with 16 bases between. The CDR3 is made up of 14 amino acids.

Note on this clonotype: Given the absence of the conserved phenylalanine or tryptophan at the CDR3 end, a read error is likely. The DNA is left out, because the CDR3 cannot be placed on it with certainty; the CDR3 is given as TCRdb lists it. The chain is built from TRBV12-3 or TRBV12-4 and TRBJ1-1. The CDR3 is 14 amino acids long, termini counted. CDR3 in amino acids: CASSLGLMNTEPFL.

About this clonotype itself: An end of the junction differs from the germline gene, which may be a read error. The chain joins TRBV7-8 to TRBJ1-1; 7 bases map to TRBD1. This CDR3 is built from 14 residues. From germline, CDR1 is SGHVS and CDR2 FQNEAQ. This CDR3 reads CASSRTGVNTEVFF. The CDR3 bases are TGTGCCAGCAGTCGGACAGGAGTGAACACTGAAGTTTTCTTT.

On this clonotype: At one boundary the junction diverges from the germline segment, which might be a read error. CDR3 region: CAHGRPRDNSYEQNF. The CDR3, as DNA: TGTGCCCACGGAAGACCCCGGGACAACTCCTACGAGCAGAACTTC. This chain uses TRBV6-1 with TRBJ2-7; possibly TRBD1 for D (6 bases). The CDR3 is 15 amino acids. Germline V gene lookup returns CDR1 MNHNS and CDR2 SASEGT.

A remark on this clonotype: The conserved closing phenylalanine or tryptophan is absent in this CDR3, likely reflecting a read error. The chain joins TRBV28 to TRBJ2-7; perhaps TRBD1 as D (6 bases). V dropped 5 bases and J dropped 6 bases, with 17 bases sitting between them. The CDR3 extends over 14 amino acids. In germline, CDR1 is MDHEN, CDR2 SYDVKM. The CDR3, as DNA: TGTGCCAGCAGTCCTCGACAGGAGTACTGCGAGCAGTACTAC. Amino acids: CASSPRQEYCEQYY.

Regarding this clonotype: Mismatch with germline at one junction end may stem from a read error. The genes are TRBV6-2 or TRBV6-3 and TRBJ2-7; D may be TRBD2 (6 bases). Looked up from germline, CDR1 is MNHEY and CDR2 is SVGEGT. CDR3 length: 14 amino acids. In nucleotides, the CDR3 is TGTGCCTGCAGTTACCCGGCTAGCGTGGACGAGCAGTACTTC. It specifies CACSYPASVDEQYF.

Comments on this clonotype: The junction shows a germline mismatch at one end, possibly a read error. The J gene is TRBJ2-5, the V gene TRBV29-1; D possibly uses TRBD1 or TRBD2 (5 bases each). The CDR3 loop spans 16 amino acids. Per the germline V gene, CDR1 is SQVTM and CDR2 is ANQGSEA. CDR3 region: CSVELGQLNLGESQYF. The CDR3 region has the DNA TGCAGCGTTGAGTTAGGACAACTAAATCTGGGGGAGAGCCAGTACTTC.

A remark on this clonotype: The conserved phenylalanine or tryptophan is not found at the CDR3 terminus, so this likely reflects a read error. The chain employs TRBV7-9 and TRBJ2-1; D is perhaps TRBD2 (6 bases). Germline V gives CDR1 SEHNR, CDR2 FQNEAQ (reference sequence). The CDR3 consists of 13 residues. The CDR3 protein is CASSFTSQGEQFY. Here the CDR3 DNA reads TGCGCCAGCAGCTTCACTAGCCAAGGAGAGCAGTTCTAC.

The V and J genes are TRBV10-3 and TRBJ2-1, with D possibly matching TRBD2 (5 bases). Germline V gene lookup returns CDR1 ENHRY and CDR2 SYGVKD. CDR3 length equals 15 residues. CDR3 sequence (DNA): TGTGTTATCAGTGTTGGGGAGCCCATCCAATGGGGGCAGTTCTTC. As protein: CVISVGEPIQWGQFF.

Regarding this clonotype: A much more abundant neighbour one base away suggests this may be a read error. The rearrangement uses TRBV6-4 and TRBJ1-3; D gene unclear. This CDR3 is built from 14 residues. The germline V gene has CDR1 MRHNA and CDR2 SNTAGT. This CDR3 is CASSIPDSGNAIYF. The CDR3 nucleotides read TGTGCCAGCAGTATCCCTGACTCTGGAAACGCCATATATTTT.

The rearrangement links TRBV6-2 or TRBV6-3 to TRBJ2-2, with D possibly called TRBD1 or TRBD2 (5 bases each). Germline assignment: CDR1 MNHEY and CDR2 SVGEGT. Between the trimmed V and J ends, which lost 8 bases and 0 bases, there was a span of 13 bases. This CDR3 has 15 residues. Here the CDR3 reads CASGRDPANTGELFF. The CDR3 nucleotides are TGTGCCAGCGGTCGGGACCCCGCGAACACCGGGGAGCTGTTTTTT.

At least ten counts were recorded for this clonotype. The chain has TRBV24-1 and TRBJ1-6; no firm D call. From germline, CDR1 is KGHDR and CDR2 SFDVKD. This CDR3 contains 18 residues. Trimming took off 4 bases at V and 0 bases at J, with 15 bases between the two ends. The CDR3 loop reads CATSDSRTASSYNSPLHF. The CDR3 nucleotides read TGTGCCACCAGTGACTCCAGGACGGCGAGCTCCTATAATTCACCCCTCCACTTT.

Judged by abundance, this clonotype is medium-sized (0.01 to 0.1%). The chain couples TRBV12-3 or TRBV12-4 to TRBJ1-5; D is unclear. The CDR3 runs 14 residues. V lost 3 bases and J 9 bases, leaving 15 bases between the germline ends. This CDR3 is CASSLGSAFLPQHF. CDR3 nucleotide sequence: TGTGCCAGCAGTTTGGGGTCAGCTTTTTTGCCCCAGCATTTT.